Listed here are 22 T cell receptor beta chains from one sample, sequenced in a study of cytomegalovirus exposure and HLA in healthy donors. Generated by immunoSEQ multiplex PCR, the TCRdb table keeps only in-frame clones and is missing some. The sample has hundreds of thousands of clones; around 86% are singletons. Sequenced sample: PBMCs. These receptors came from a woman younger than 30 in good health and CMV-seronegative.

V is TRBV28 and J is TRBJ2-7; TRBD1 matches at 8 bases. Germline V gene lookup returns CDR1 MDHEN and CDR2 SYDVKM. CDR3 length: 15 amino acids. After removal of 5 bases from V and 4 bases from J, the junction contained 10 bases not matched to a gene. CDR3 in DNA: TGTGCCAGCAGTGACCAATGGACAGGGTTATACGAGCAGTACTTC. Residues: CASSDQWTGLYEQYF. The entire variable domain, with the rest obtained from reference TRBV28 and TRBJ2-7, is as follows: DVKVTQSSRYLVKRTGEKVFLECVQDMDHENMFWYRQDPGLGLRLIYFSYDVKMKEKGDIPEGYSVSREKKERFSLILESASTNQTSMYLCASSDQWTGLYEQYFGPGTRLTVT.

The rearrangement uses TRBV5-6 and TRBJ1-2; D ambiguous. The length of the CDR3 is 14 residues. Germline lookup yields CDR1 SGHDT and CDR2 YYEEEE. V shed 0 bases and J shed 1 base, with 7 bases lying between them. The CDR3 region is CASSLDRGNYGYTF. CDR3 DNA sequence: TGTGCCAGCAGCTTGGATCGGGGTAACTATGGCTACACCTTC.

The chain uses TRBV9 and TRBJ2-7; possible D gene TRBD2, 6 bases. The CDR3 is made up of 15 amino acids. In germline, CDR1 is SGDLS, CDR2 YYNGEE. Trimming left V 3 bases short and J 0 bases short, with 13 bases between. The CDR3 DNA sequence: TGTGCCAGCAGCGCGGCGGACGGGGGCTCCTACGAGCAGTACTTC. Encoded protein: CASSAADGGSYEQYF.

This clone has more than one count but fewer than ten. The chain carries TRBV28 and TRBJ2-7; D uncertain. This CDR3 is 12 amino acids long. The germline V gene encodes CDR1 MDHEN and CDR2 SYDVKM. V shed 5 bases and J shed 6 bases, with 11 bases lying between them. The CDR3 DNA reads TGTGCCAGCAGTAATTCCCTACCCGAGCAGTACTTC. This translates into CASSNSLPEQYF.

The V call is TRBV9, the J call TRBJ2-3; D is ambiguous. In germline, CDR1 is SGDLS, CDR2 YYNGEE. Trimming took 0 bases from V and 5 from J, leaving 7 bases between them. The CDR3 is 13 residues long. CDR3 sequence: CASSVDLRDTQYF. As DNA, the CDR3 is TGTGCCAGCAGCGTAGACCTGCGAGATACGCAGTATTTT.

The gene calls are TRBV19 and TRBJ1-5; D is uncertain. V was trimmed by 5 bases and J by 4 bases, leaving 12 bases between them. CDR3 length: 14 residues. Germline CDR1 and CDR2: LNHDA and SQIVND (reference sequence). The CDR3 sequence: CASSFSRGNQPQHF. The CDR3 nucleotides read TGTGCCAGTAGTTTCAGCCGGGGAAATCAGCCCCAGCATTTT.

The V call is TRBV6-6, the J call TRBJ1-5; no reliable D call. Per the germline V gene, CDR1 is MNHNY and CDR2 is SVGAGI (reference sequence). This CDR3 comprises 13 residues. Trimming pared 4 bases from V and 10 bases from J, leaving 14 bases between. The CDR3 protein is CASSSPGPVPQHF. DNA for the CDR3: TGTGCCAGCAGTTCCCCCGGTCCCGTCCCCCAGCATTTT.

The DNA for the CDR3 is TGTGCCTGGAGTGCACGGACAGCATCATCCTTCTCCTACGAGCAGTACTTC. Its translation: CAWSARTASSFSYEQYF. The chain carries TRBV30 and TRBJ2-7, with D maybe TRBD1 (6 bases). Trimming left V 1 base short and J 0 bases short, with 19 bases between. The CDR3 has 17 amino acids. CDR1 is GTSNPN and CDR2 is SVGIG in the germline V gene (reference sequence).

V gene TRBV6-1 combines with J gene TRBJ2-7, with a weak D call TRBD2 (6 bases). Trimming cost V 2 bases and J 4 bases, with 12 bases left between them. CDR1 and CDR2 (germline): MNHNS, SASEGT. The CDR3 loop spans 14 amino acids. CDR3: CASSENFSGYEQYF. DNA of the CDR3: TGTGCCAGCAGTGAAAATTTTAGCGGTTACGAGCAGTACTTC.

There are a few counts of this clone. The identical CDR3 is also encoded by other nucleotide sequences in the sample. The chain recombines TRBV30 with TRBJ1-2; the match to TRBD1 covers 7 bases. The length of the CDR3 is 12 residues. Germline V gene lookup returns CDR1 GTSNPN and CDR2 SVGIG (reference sequence). V was pared by 2 bases and J by 8 bases, with 5 bases of the junction left unmatched. CDR3: CAWSYAGGGYTF. Here the CDR3 DNA reads TGTGCCTGGAGTTACGCAGGGGGGGGCTACACCTTC.

The chain couples TRBV29-1 to TRBJ2-7, with D maybe TRBD1 (6 bases). The germline V gene has CDR1 SQVTM and CDR2 ANQGSEA. The CDR3 runs to 13 residues. Trimming removed 2 bases at V and 2 bases at J, with 10 bases between. The CDR3 sequence: CSVEMGATYEQYF. In DNA, the CDR3 is TGCAGCGTTGAAATGGGGGCCACCTACGAGCAGTACTTC.

The chain couples TRBV18 to TRBJ1-5, with 9 nucleotides matching TRBD1. The V and J ends lost 6 bases and 1 base, in that order; junction bases with no gene match: 4. Germline lookup yields CDR1 KGHSH and CDR2 LQKENI. The CDR3 length is 15 residues. CDR3 in amino acids: CASSGTGRSNQPQHF. The CDR3 DNA is TGTGCCAGCTCCGGGACAGGGAGAAGCAATCAGCCCCAGCATTTT.

This clone showed up many times. The chain combines TRBV7-8 with TRBJ2-7; TRBD1 matches 8 bases. V lost 5 bases, J lost 5 bases, and 8 bases stayed unmatched. Germline V lookup: CDR1 SGHVS, CDR2 FQNEAQ. This CDR3 region has 14 residues. CDR3 amino acids: CASSPPDRGHEQYF. The CDR3 nucleotides are TGTGCCAGCAGCCCCCCCGACAGGGGACACGAGCAGTACTTC.

V gene TRBV7-9 combines with J gene TRBJ1-4; unclear D gene. Germline V CDR1 and CDR2: SEHNR, FQNEAQ (reference sequence). The CDR3 contains 19 residues. V lost 5 bases and J lost 0, with 22 bases in between. The CDR3 spells CASSQAVKVTLPTNEKLFF. CDR3 DNA sequence: TGTGCCAGCAGCCAGGCTGTAAAGGTGACACTTCCAACTAATGAAAAACTGTTTTTT.

This clone was seen a few times. The rearrangement links TRBV6-6 to TRBJ2-5; 10 nucleotides line up with TRBD2. This CDR3 has 15 amino acids. CDR1 MNHNY and CDR2 SVGAGI come from the germline V gene (reference sequence). V lost 5 bases, J lost 3 bases, and 6 bases stayed unmatched. The CDR3 protein is CASSRHTSGKETQYF. CDR3 DNA: TGTGCCAGCAGTCGACATACTAGCGGGAAAGAGACCCAGTACTTC.

The chain uses TRBV4-1 and TRBJ2-4; 8 positions agree with TRBD2. CDR1 and CDR2 from the germline V gene are MGHRA and YSYEKL. Trimming removed 1 base from V and 5 bases from J; junction bases left unmatched: 10. The CDR3 sequence is 17 residues long. DNA for the CDR3: TGCGCCAGCAGCCAAGTCCCAGCGGGGGCCGGGCAAAACATTCAGTACTTC. Encoded protein: CASSQVPAGAGQNIQYF.

This clone was detected only a few times. As DNA, the CDR3 is TGTGCCAGCAGCCGGAACAGGGGCGATGACACTGAAGCTTTCTTT. It yields the protein CASSRNRGDDTEAFF. The genes are TRBV7-9 and TRBJ1-1, with TRBD1 matching 7 bases. Trimming cost V 5 bases and J 3 bases; bases outside gene matches: 9. Germline V gene sequence: CDR1 SEHNR, CDR2 FQNEAQ (reference sequence). CDR3 size: 15 residues.

The CDR3 DNA reads as TGCAGCGTTCGGGGGGGCGCTCCCTACGAGCAGTACTTC. Protein sequence: CSVRGGAPYEQYF. This chain joins TRBV29-1 and TRBJ2-7, with 8 bases lining up with TRBD2. The germline V gene encodes CDR1 SQVTM and CDR2 ANQGSEA. This CDR3 spans 13 amino acids. V gave up 5 bases and J gave up 2 bases; unmatched junction bases: 5.

The gene calls are TRBV10-1 and TRBJ1-3, with D uncertain. The germline V gene encodes CDR1 WNHNN and CDR2 SYGVQD (reference sequence). The CDR3 is made up of 16 amino acids. The V end lost 1 base, the J end lost 0 bases, and 10 bases lay between the germline ends. The CDR3 reads CASSEFVGGSGNTIYF. The CDR3 DNA is TGCGCCAGCAGTGAGTTTGTCGGAGGCTCTGGAAACACCATATATTTT.

The CDR3 nucleotides read TGTGCCAGCAGCGTAGCTCTCAGGATGAACACTGAAGCTTTCTTT. Its protein product is CASSVALRMNTEAFF. This chain uses TRBV9 with TRBJ1-1; no firm D call. Trimming took off 0 bases at V and 0 bases at J, with 9 bases between the two ends. The CDR3 loop spans 15 amino acids. The V gene's germline CDR1 is SGDLS and CDR2 YYNGEE.

The V and J genes are TRBV28 and TRBJ1-3; no firm D call. Germline V CDR1 and CDR2: MDHEN, SYDVKM. The CDR3 spans 17 residues. Trimming took 2 bases from V and 0 from J, leaving 14 bases between them. The CDR3 sequence: CASSLSRGGNSGNTIYF. The CDR3, as DNA: TGTGCCAGCAGTTTAAGCCGCGGCGGGAACTCTGGAAACACCATATATTTT.

The J gene is TRBJ2-6, the V gene TRBV30; TRBD2 matches 7 bases. The CDR3 extends over 12 amino acids. Germline trimming cut 6 bases from V and 6 bases from J; bases unmatched to any gene: 2. Germline values: CDR1 GTSNPN, CDR2 SVGIG (reference sequence). Here the CDR3 reads CACRGEANVLTF. In DNA form, the CDR3 reads TGTGCCTGTCGGGGGGAGGCCAACGTCCTGACTTTC.